The clone carrying this T cell receptor beta chain was counted ten times or more. Its specificity is unknown. The record originates from a study of T cells after yellow fever vaccination. Study-level information: Preparation of fractions with low cell numbers was performed using SMART-Seq v4 Ultra Low Input. Findings of the study overall: Of the clonotypes, a small share occurred in both CD4 and CD8 compartments. A large majority of primary-vaccination clones showed up again after the booster (under 98% CD4, around 90% CD8).

5'RACE template switching added a universal primer site and UMIs to TCR cDNA. TCRdb re-derived calls from the 5' RACE reads in MiXCR, one entry per CDR3 protein. Of approximately 580,000 distinct CDR3 sequences in the sample, 17% were seen once. This receptor was identified in a man aged 18 to 29 who received the YFV17D yellow fever vaccine. The sequences come from PBMCs, collected about 5 days after the first yellow fever vaccination.

For the CDR3, the DNA is TGCGCCAGCAGCTTAGAGGGGGCTGAGTACTTC. Its translation is CASSLEGAEYF. The V and J genes are TRBV5-1 and TRBJ2-4, with 7 nucleotides matching TRBD1. Germline CDR1 reads SGHRS; CDR2 reads YFSETQ. CDR3 length equals 11 residues. The trim removed 2 bases at V and 14 bases at J, leaving 4 bases unmatched.